This T cell receptor beta chain appears in the sequencing data of a study of early T cells in non-severe SARS-CoV-2 infection. Trimming cost V 1 base and J 4 bases; bases outside gene matches: 4. The CDR3 runs 15 residues. One entry per CDR3 protein, called by TCRdb with MiXCR from the 5' RACE reads. The data show 100,000 to 150,000 distinct CDR3 sequences, more than 12% seen once. Sequencing was carried out using whole blood. The source of this sequence is an adult who was a healthcare worker with PCR-confirmed SARS-CoV-2 infection or an uninfected control (not recorded which). The chain combines TRBV12-3 or TRBV12-4 with TRBJ1-2; 9 bases fit TRBD1. CDR3 in amino acids: CASSLGQGVSYGYTF. The DNA for the CDR3 is TGTGCCAGCAGTTTAGGACAGGGGGTGAGCTATGGCTACACCTTC.